This is a list of T cell receptor beta chains from one sample in a study of molecular identifiers for immune sequencing clone quantification. Each CDR3 protein is one row after TCRdb ran MiXCR on the PCR reads. This sample has 70,000 to 95,000 distinct CDR3 sequences; around 20% occur once, and the top ten carry about 0.85%. Sequenced input: naive CD8+ T cells from blood, with Jurkat cell RNA spiked in. All receptors derive from a human donor in good health. Some libraries in this study had Jurkat cell RNA spiked in. Both conserved end residues are part of each CDR3. A D gene is named only where the DNA matches it firmly. A clone size is listed for some rows: how often the clone was seen (once, few, many), or a class if it is expanded.

abundance	d_gene	j_gene	v_gene	CDR3nt	CDR3aa
many	NA	TRBJ2-3	TRBV4-1	TGCGCCAGCAGCCAGGTGCCTCCCCCAAACCCAGATACGCAGTATTTT	CASSQVPPPNPDTQYF
many	TRBD2	TRBJ2-2	TRBV4-3	TGCGCCAGCAGCCAAGATAGGAGCGGGGGGCTCCTCACCGGGGAGCTGTTTTTT	CASSQDRSGGLLTGELFF
many	TRBD1	TRBJ1-1	TRBV5-5	TGTGCCAGCAGCTTGGTGGGACAGGGCCCCATGAACACTGAAGCTTTCTTT	CASSLVGQGPMNTEAFF
many	TRBD2	TRBJ2-3	TRBV14	TGTGCCAGCAGCCAAGATATTGGACTAGCGGACACAGATACGCAGTATTTT	CASSQDIGLADTDTQYF
many	TRBD1	TRBJ1-1	TRBV27	TGTGCCAGCAGACCAGGACAGGGAACTGAAGCTTTCTTT	CASRPGQGTEAFF
many	NA	TRBJ2-7	TRBV2	TGTGCCAGCCTGGGTGCTGGGGAGCAGTACTTC	CASLGAGEQYF
many	NA	TRBJ1-4	TRBV7-9	TGTGCCAGCAGCTTAGTGACGGCAACTAATGAAAAACTGTTTTTT	CASSLVTATNEKLFF
NA	TRBD2	TRBJ2-3	TRBV6-5	TGTGCCAGCAGGACGGTAGCGGGAGAACCCACAGATACGCAGTATTTT	CASRTVAGEPTDTQYF
few	TRBD2	TRBJ2-1	TRBV12-5	TGTGCTAGTGGAGGGGAGCGACTAGCGGGAGGCCCACTGTCCTACAATGAGCAGTTCTTC	CASGGERLAGGPLSYNEQFF
many	TRBD1	TRBJ1-1	TRBV6-2/TRBV6-3	TGTGCCAGCAGTTTAGCCGGGACAGCCATGAACACTGAAGCTTTCTTT	CASSLAGTAMNTEAFF
many	NA	TRBJ1-5	TRBV6-2/TRBV6-3	TGTGCCAGCACGACGGTAGTGGGCAATCAGCCCCAGCATTTT	CASTTVVGNQPQHF
many	NA	TRBJ2-5	TRBV27	TGTGCCAGCAGTCCAAATCAAGAGACCCAGTACTTC	CASSPNQETQYF
NA	NA	TRBJ2-1	TRBV12-3/TRBV12-4	TGTGCCAGCAGTTTAGGTGGGACCTACAATGAGCAGTGCTTC	CASSLGGTYNEQCF
many	TRBD2	TRBJ2-3	TRBV6-5	TGTGCCACCTCCCGATGGACTAGCCTTTTAGATACGCAGTATTTT	CATSRWTSLLDTQYF
NA	NA	TRBJ2-1	TRBV27	TGTGCCAGCAGTACCCTGGGGAGCTCCTACAATGAGCAGTTCTTC	CASSTLGSSYNEQFF
many	NA	TRBJ2-3	TRBV7-8	TGTGCCAGCAGCTTAGCGTGGCAGGGGACGTTGGGGGATACGCAGTATTTT	CASSLAWQGTLGDTQYF
many	NA	TRBJ2-5	TRBV5-8	TGTGCCAGCAGCTTGGTTTTGTCTACCGGAGAGACCCAGTACTTC	CASSLVLSTGETQYF
many	NA	TRBJ2-2	TRBV7-9	TGTGCCAGCAGCATTCCATCTGGGACCGGGGAGCTGTTTTTT	CASSIPSGTGELFF
many	NA	TRBJ2-2	TRBV29-1	TGCAGCGGGCAACAGGGAGGCGGGGAGCTGTTTTTT	CSGQQGGGELFF
many	NA	TRBJ1-2	TRBV12-3/TRBV12-4	TGTGCCAGCACCCCGTCGGGGGGAGCCTTCCGCCCTGGCTACACCTTC	CASTPSGGAFRPGYTF
many	TRBD1	TRBJ1-5	TRBV7-9	TGTGCCAGCAGCTTAGAGACAGGGGACGGCAATCAGCCCCAGCATTTT	CASSLETGDGNQPQHF
many	TRBD1	TRBJ2-1	TRBV11-2	TGTGCCAGCACGGGACAGGGGGACCATGAGCAGTTCTTC	CASTGQGDHEQFF
many	TRBD1	TRBJ2-7	TRBV2	TGTGCCAGCAGAGAAGGGGGCGACCCCTACGAGCAGTACTTC	CASREGGDPYEQYF
NA	NA	TRBJ2-1	TRBV27	TGTGCCAGCAGCGACCCGGGAGCCTCCAATGAGCAGTTCTTC	CASSDPGASNEQFF
many	TRBD1	TRBJ1-1	TRBV20-1	TGCAGTGCTAGAGATGACGCCAGGGACAGGATAGAGAACACTGAAGCTTTCTTT	CSARDDARDRIENTEAFF
NA	NA	TRBJ2-7	TRBV2	TGTGCCAGCAGAGACCTGGGACGGAACTACGACGAGCAGTACTTC	CASRDLGRNYDEQYF
many	NA	TRBJ2-7	TRBV27	TGTGCCAGCAGGGATGACCCGGGACCGGCCTTCGACGAGCAGTACTTC	CASRDDPGPAFDEQYF
many	NA	TRBJ2-7	TRBV4-3	TGCGCCAGCAGCCAAGGGAACGTAGCCCTACGAGGGCAGTACTTC	CASSQGNVALRGQYF